A single sample gave rise to the 21 T cell receptor beta chains below, sequenced in a study of CD8 T cells in Susac syndrome. The RNA input was roughly 0.5 to 1 ug, and it was reverse transcribed with random hexamers. TCRdb re-called the immunoSEQ multiplex PCR reads with MiXCR, one entry per CDR3 protein. The table records more than 75,000 distinct CDR3 sequences, approximately 92% of them present only once. The sequenced sample was CD8+ T cells from PBMCs. The receptors derive from a human donor in good health.

The chain combines TRBV19 with TRBJ1-5, with D unresolved. The CDR3 extends over 13 amino acids. Trimming removed 3 bases at V and 6 bases at J, with 9 bases between. Germline CDR1 LNHDA, CDR2 SQIVND (reference sequence). The CDR3 nucleotides are TGTGCCAGTAGTATGGCGTATAGTCAGCCCCAGCATTTT. Amino acids: CASSMAYSQPQHF. Supplemented by reference TRBV19 and TRBJ1-5, the full variable domain reads DGGITQSPKYLFRKEGQNVTLSCEQNLNHDAMYWYRQDPGQGLRLIYYSQIVNDFQKGDIAEGYSVSREKKESFPLTVTSAQKNPTAFYLCASSMAYSQPQHFGDGTRLSIL.

The rearrangement uses TRBV27 and TRBJ2-2; D uncertain. The CDR3 has 12 residues. Trimming stripped 6 bases from V and 7 bases from J, with 9 bases between. Germline V gives CDR1 MNHEY, CDR2 SMNVEV (reference sequence). The CDR3 reads CASSLLGGELFF. The CDR3 bases are TGTGCCAGCAGCCTTTTGGGCGGGGAGCTGTTTTTT.

V is TRBV2 and J is TRBJ1-5; no reliable D call. Germline V CDR1 and CDR2: SNHLY, FYNNEI. This CDR3 region has 18 residues. With 5 bases removed from V and 0 bases from J, the gap between germline ends came to 20 bases. CDR3: CASSLPTAVSYSNQPQHF. The CDR3 DNA is TGTGCCAGCAGTCTCCCCACGGCGGTTTCCTATAGCAATCAGCCCCAGCATTTT. Filled out from reference TRBV2 and TRBJ1-5, the complete variable domain reads EPEVTQTPSHQVTQMGQEVILRCVPISNHLYFYWYRQILGQKVEFLVSFYNNEISEKSEIFDDQFSVERPDGSNFTLKIRSTKLEDSAMYFCASSLPTAVSYSNQPQHFGDGTRLSIL.

This clonotype was counted once. V usage is TRBV20-1 and J usage is TRBJ2-3, with D possibly TRBD2 on 5 matching bases. CDR3 length: 14 residues. Trimming removed 4 bases at V and 3 bases at J, with 14 bases between. Germline assignment: CDR1 DFQATT and CDR2 SNEGSKA (reference sequence). The CDR3 loop is CSANRADSTDTQYF. For the CDR3, the DNA is TGCAGTGCTAACCGCGCGGACTCGACAGATACGCAGTATTTT.

The chain employs TRBV6-5 and TRBJ2-3, with D possibly TRBD1 on 5 matching bases. The CDR3 is 14 residues long. Germline-derived CDR1 and CDR2 are MNHEY and SVGAGI. Trimming pared 6 bases from V and 4 bases from J, leaving 14 bases between. CDR3 in DNA: TGTGCCAGCAGCTTACAGGTCCGGGCAGATACGCAGTATTTT. Protein: CASSLQVRADTQYF.

The chain has TRBV7-9 and TRBJ1-5; 7 nucleotides agree with TRBD1. CDR3 length equals 17 residues. The germline V gene has CDR1 SEHNR and CDR2 FQNEAQ (reference sequence). The V segment lost 3 bases and the J segment 5 bases; nucleotides outside the gene matches: 13. The CDR3: CASSFIGTEAGDQPQHF. The CDR3 DNA is TGTGCCAGCAGCTTTATCGGGACAGAAGCGGGGGATCAGCCCCAGCATTTT.

The V gene is TRBV20-1, the J gene TRBJ1-2; D is uncertain. CDR1 and CDR2 (germline): DFQATT, SNEGSKA (reference sequence). With 4 bases removed from V and 4 bases from J, the gap between germline ends came to 16 bases. The CDR3 totals 14 residues. DNA for the CDR3: TGCAGTGCTAAGTCTAGAGGGCTAATCTATGGCTACACCTTC. It is translated as CSAKSRGLIYGYTF.

The chain is built from TRBV19 and TRBJ2-2; 10 bases align to TRBD1. Per the germline V gene, CDR1 is LNHDA and CDR2 is SQIVND (reference sequence). Unmatched junction bases numbered 4, after V lost 6 bases and J lost 6 bases. The CDR3 totals 14 residues. The CDR3 region is CASRPGTGAGELFF. The CDR3, as DNA: TGTGCCAGTAGACCCGGGACAGGGGCCGGGGAGCTGTTTTTT.

This chain joins TRBV6-2 or TRBV6-3 and TRBJ2-2; D gene uncertain. The germline CDR1 and CDR2 sequences are MNHEY and SVGEGT. The germline V and J ends were trimmed by 1 base and 7 bases, with 1 base remaining between them. The CDR3 consists of 11 residues. This CDR3 is CASSYFGELFF. DNA of the CDR3: TGTGCCAGCAGTTACTTCGGGGAGCTGTTTTTT.

The V and J genes are TRBV7-9 and TRBJ2-1; D ambiguous. The CDR3 runs to 14 residues. Trimming cost V 4 bases and J 0 bases, with 7 bases left between them. Per the germline V gene, CDR1 is SEHNR and CDR2 is FQNEAQ (reference sequence). The DNA for the CDR3 is TGTGCCAGCAGCTCCCGGACCTCCTACAATGAGCAGTTCTTC. Translating gives CASSSRTSYNEQFF.

This clonotype appeared a few times. This chain uses TRBV27 with TRBJ2-7, with TRBD1 identical over 9 bases. CDR1 is MNHEY and CDR2 is SMNVEV in the germline V gene (reference sequence). V shed 4 bases and J 6 bases; nucleotides not matched to a gene: 7. The CDR3 has 14 amino acids. CDR3 sequence (DNA): TGTGCCAGCAGTTGGACAGGGGCTGGGCGCGAGCAGTACTTC. Protein sequence: CASSWTGAGREQYF.

V is TRBV24-1 and J is TRBJ1-2; D not resolved. The CDR3 length is 17 residues. Trimming shortened V by 5 bases and J by 3 bases, and 21 bases separated the two germline ends. Per the germline V gene, CDR1 is KGHDR and CDR2 is SFDVKD. This chain's CDR3 is CATSAPAGGKLDYGYTF. For the CDR3, the DNA is TGTGCCACCAGTGCTCCCGCGGGAGGGAAGCTCGACTATGGCTACACCTTC.

The CDR3 nucleotides read TGCAGTGCCTTCGGGACTAGCGGGGGGATTTACGAGCAGTACTTC. Translating gives CSAFGTSGGIYEQYF. The chain recombines TRBV20-1 with TRBJ2-7; 15 bases fit TRBD2. This CDR3 has 15 residues. Germline loops: CDR1 DFQATT, CDR2 SNEGSKA (reference sequence). Trimming at V came to 6 bases and at J to 4 bases, leaving 7 bases not matched to a gene.

This clonotype was counted a single time. This chain connects TRBV5-6 to TRBJ1-3; D not resolved. Trimming shortened V by 4 bases and J by 1 base, and 9 bases separated the two germline ends. The V gene's germline CDR1 is SGHDT and CDR2 YYEEEE. This CDR3 spans 14 amino acids. Here the CDR3 DNA reads TGTGCCAGCAGCCCGGGATTTTCTGGAAACACCATATATTTT. Translation: CASSPGFSGNTIYF.

V gene TRBV6-5 combines with J gene TRBJ1-2; D is unclear. CDR3 length equals 13 residues. V lost 3 bases and J lost 7, with 12 bases in between. Germline CDR1 and CDR2: MNHEY and SVGAGI. The CDR3 sequence: CASSYMGYSGYTF. The CDR3 region has the DNA TGTGCCAGCAGTTATATGGGGTACAGTGGCTACACCTTC.

This chain connects TRBV4-1 to TRBJ2-1; D may be TRBD2 (5 bases). V lost 0 bases and J lost 3, with 9 bases in between. Germline CDR1 is MGHRA and CDR2 is YSYEKL. CDR3 length: 15 residues. The CDR3 DNA follows: TGCGCCAGCAGCCAAGATGGAGACTACTACAATGAGCAGTTCTTC. Its translation is CASSQDGDYYNEQFF.

This clonotype was seen just once. The DNA is left out, because the CDR3 cannot be placed on it with certainty; the CDR3 is given as TCRdb lists it. This rearrangement joins TRBV6-5 to TRBJ2-2; the listed D gene, TRBD1, was not tested against the DNA. Germline V CDR1 and CDR2: MNHEY, SVGAGI. The CDR3 is 17 residues long, ends included. The CDR3 sequence is CASSTSTGGRTPGSCFF.

The rearrangement joins TRBV18 to TRBJ1-6; the D is unclear. There are 14 residues in the CDR3. The V end was cut by 10 bases, the J end by 1 base, with 11 bases between. Germline CDR1 is KGHSH and CDR2 is LQKENI. This CDR3 reads CATAGASYNSPLHF. The CDR3 DNA sequence: TGTGCCACGGCCGGTGCGTCCTATAATTCACCCCTCCACTTT.

This chain links TRBV9 with TRBJ1-3, with a possible D match to TRBD1 (5 bases). Between the trimmed V and J ends, which lost 7 bases and 1 base, there was a span of 15 bases. Germline V CDR1 and CDR2: SGDLS, YYNGEE. This CDR3 is 15 amino acids long. DNA of the CDR3: TGTGCCAGCGGGGACCAATCAGGGTCTGGAAACACCATATATTTT. Translating it yields CASGDQSGSGNTIYF.

The chain has TRBV19 and TRBJ2-1; D might be TRBD2 (6 bases). This CDR3 contains 15 residues. Deletions cut 4 bases from V and 6 bases from J, with 16 bases between. CDR1 and CDR2 from the germline V gene are LNHDA and SQIVND (reference sequence). The CDR3 coding sequence is TGTGCCAGTAGTAGATGGGACTTCTCGGGCAATGAGCAGTTCTTC. Translating gives CASSRWDFSGNEQFF.

This chain uses TRBV27 with TRBJ1-2; D is possibly TRBD1 (6 bases). Germline CDR1 MNHEY, CDR2 SMNVEV (reference sequence). The CDR3 runs 13 residues. The ends were cut back, 2 bases at V and 2 bases at J, with 6 bases in the middle. CDR3 DNA: TGTGCCAGCAGTTTAGACAGGAACTATGGCTACACCTTC. It yields the protein CASSLDRNYGYTF.